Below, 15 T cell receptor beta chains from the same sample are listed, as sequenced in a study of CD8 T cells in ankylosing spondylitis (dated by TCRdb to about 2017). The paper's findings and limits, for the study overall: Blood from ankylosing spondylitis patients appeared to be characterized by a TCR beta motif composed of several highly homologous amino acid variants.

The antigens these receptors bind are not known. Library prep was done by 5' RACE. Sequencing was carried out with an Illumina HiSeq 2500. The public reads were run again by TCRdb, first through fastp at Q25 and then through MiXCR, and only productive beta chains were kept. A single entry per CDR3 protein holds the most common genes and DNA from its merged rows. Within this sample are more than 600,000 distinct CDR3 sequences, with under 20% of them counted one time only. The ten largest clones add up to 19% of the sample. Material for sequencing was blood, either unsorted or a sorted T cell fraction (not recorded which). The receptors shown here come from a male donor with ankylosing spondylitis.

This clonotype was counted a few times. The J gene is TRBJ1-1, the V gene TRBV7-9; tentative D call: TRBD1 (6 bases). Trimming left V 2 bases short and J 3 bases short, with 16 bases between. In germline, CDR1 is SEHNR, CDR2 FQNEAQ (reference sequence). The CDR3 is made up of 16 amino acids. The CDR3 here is CASSLLQGGLDTEAFF. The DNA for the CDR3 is TGTGCCAGCAGCTTATTACAGGGAGGGTTAGACACTGAAGCTTTCTTT.

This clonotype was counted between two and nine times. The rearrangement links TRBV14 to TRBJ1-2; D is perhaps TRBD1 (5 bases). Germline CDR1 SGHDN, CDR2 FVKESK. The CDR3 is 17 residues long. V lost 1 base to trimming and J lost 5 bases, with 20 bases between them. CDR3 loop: CASSQGRLGPEPYGYTF. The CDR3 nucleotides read TGTGCCAGCAGCCAAGGGCGATTGGGACCGGAACCTTATGGCTACACCTTC.

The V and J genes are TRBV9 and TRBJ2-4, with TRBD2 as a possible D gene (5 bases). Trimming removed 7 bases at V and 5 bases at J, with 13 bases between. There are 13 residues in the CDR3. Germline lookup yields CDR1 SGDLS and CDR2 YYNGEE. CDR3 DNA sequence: TGTGCCAGCGAGGGCGGAGACCAAAACATTCAGTACTTC. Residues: CASEGGDQNIQYF.

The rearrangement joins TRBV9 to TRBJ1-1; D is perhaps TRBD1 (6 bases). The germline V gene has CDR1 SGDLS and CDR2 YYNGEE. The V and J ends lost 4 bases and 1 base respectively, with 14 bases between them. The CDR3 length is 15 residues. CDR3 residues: CASSPPGAPNTEAFF. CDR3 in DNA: TGTGCCAGCAGCCCCCCGGGGGCCCCGAACACTGAAGCTTTCTTT.

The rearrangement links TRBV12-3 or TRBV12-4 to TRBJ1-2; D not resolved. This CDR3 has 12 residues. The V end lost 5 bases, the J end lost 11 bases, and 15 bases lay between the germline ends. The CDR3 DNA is TGTGCCAGCAGTCCTAGGGTCGGGTCGTACACCTTC. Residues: CASSPRVGSYTF.

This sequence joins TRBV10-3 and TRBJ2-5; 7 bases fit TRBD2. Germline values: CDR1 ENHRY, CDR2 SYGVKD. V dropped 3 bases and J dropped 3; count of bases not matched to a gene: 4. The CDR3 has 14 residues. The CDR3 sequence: CAISEGGGKETQYF. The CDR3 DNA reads TGTGCCATCAGTGAAGGCGGGGGAAAAGAGACCCAGTACTTC.

CDR3: CASSWGGGPTTDTQYF. CDR3 sequence (DNA): TGTGCCAGCAGTTGGGGGGGGGGCCCAACCACAGATACGCAGTATTTT. The rearrangement links TRBV6-5 to TRBJ2-3, with a tentative D call TRBD2 (7 bases). With 4 bases removed from V and 2 bases from J, the gap between germline ends came to 16 bases. CDR3 length: 16 residues. Per the germline V gene, CDR1 is MNHEY and CDR2 is SVGAGI.

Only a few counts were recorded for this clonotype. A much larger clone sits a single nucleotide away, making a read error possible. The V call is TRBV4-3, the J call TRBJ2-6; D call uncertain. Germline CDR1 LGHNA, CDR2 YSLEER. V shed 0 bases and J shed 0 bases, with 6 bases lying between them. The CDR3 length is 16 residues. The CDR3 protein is CASSQEPGSGANVLTF. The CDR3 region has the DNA TGCGCCAGCAGCCAAGAGCCGGGCTCTGGGGCCAACGTCCTGACTTTC.

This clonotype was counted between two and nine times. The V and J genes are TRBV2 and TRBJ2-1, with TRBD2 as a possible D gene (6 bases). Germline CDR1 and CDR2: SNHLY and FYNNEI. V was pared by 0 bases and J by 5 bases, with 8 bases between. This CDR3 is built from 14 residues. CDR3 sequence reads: CASSEARGNNEQFF. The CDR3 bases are TGTGCCAGCAGTGAAGCGCGGGGTAACAATGAGCAGTTCTTC. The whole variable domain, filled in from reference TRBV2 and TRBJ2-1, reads EPEVTQTPSHQVTQMGQEVILRCVPISNHLYFYWYRQILGQKVEFLVSFYNNEISEKSEIFDDQFSVERPDGSNFTLKIRSTKLEDSAMYFCASSEARGNNEQFFGPGTRLTVL.

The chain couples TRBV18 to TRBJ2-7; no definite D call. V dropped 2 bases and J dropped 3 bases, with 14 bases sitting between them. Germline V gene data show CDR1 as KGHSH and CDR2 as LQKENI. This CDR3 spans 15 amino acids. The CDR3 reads CASSPEPTNNYEQYF. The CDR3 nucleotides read TGTGCCAGCTCACCAGAACCGACCAACAACTACGAGCAGTACTTC.

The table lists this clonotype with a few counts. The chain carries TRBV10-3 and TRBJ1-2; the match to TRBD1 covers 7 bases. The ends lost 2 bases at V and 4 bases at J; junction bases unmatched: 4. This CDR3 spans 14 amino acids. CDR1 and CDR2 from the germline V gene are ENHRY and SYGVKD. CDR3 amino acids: CAISEQGVSYGYTF. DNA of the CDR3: TGTGCCATCAGTGAGCAGGGGGTTAGCTATGGCTACACCTTC.

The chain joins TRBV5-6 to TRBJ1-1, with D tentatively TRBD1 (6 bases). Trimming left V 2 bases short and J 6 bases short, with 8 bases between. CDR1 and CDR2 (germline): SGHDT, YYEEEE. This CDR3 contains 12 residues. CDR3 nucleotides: TGTGCCAGCAGCTTTTCAGGGGCTGAAGCTTTCTTT. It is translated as CASSFSGAEAFF.

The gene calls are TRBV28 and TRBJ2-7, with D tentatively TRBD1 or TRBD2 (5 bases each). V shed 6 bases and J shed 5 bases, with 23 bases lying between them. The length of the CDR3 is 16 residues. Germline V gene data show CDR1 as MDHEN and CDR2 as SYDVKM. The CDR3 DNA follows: TGTGCCAGCAGACTCGATACCGGGACGCTGCTGGACGAGCAGTACTTC. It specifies CASRLDTGTLLDEQYF.

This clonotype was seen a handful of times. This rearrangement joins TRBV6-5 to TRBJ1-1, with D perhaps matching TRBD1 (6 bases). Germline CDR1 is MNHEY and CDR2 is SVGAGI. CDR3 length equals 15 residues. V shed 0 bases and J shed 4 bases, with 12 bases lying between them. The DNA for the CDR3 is TGTGCCAGCAGTTACTCGTTTGCAGGGGCCACTGAAGCTTTCTTT. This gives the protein CASSYSFAGATEAFF.

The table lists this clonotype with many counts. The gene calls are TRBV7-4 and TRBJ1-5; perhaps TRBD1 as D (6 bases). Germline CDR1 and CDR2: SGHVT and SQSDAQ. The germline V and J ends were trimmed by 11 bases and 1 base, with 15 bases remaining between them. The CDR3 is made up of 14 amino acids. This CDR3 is CAHIPGGSNQPQHF. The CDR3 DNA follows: TGTGCCCACATTCCGGGGGGCAGCAATCAGCCCCAGCATTTT. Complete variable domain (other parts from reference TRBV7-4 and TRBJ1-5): GAGVSQSPRYKVAKRGRDVALRCDSISGHVTLYWYRQTLGQGSEVLTYSQSDAQRDKSGRPSGRFSAERPERSVSTLKIQRTEQGDSAVYLCAHIPGGSNQPQHFGDGTRLSIL.